These 14 T cell receptor beta chains came from one sample sequenced in a study of type 1 regulatory T cells. No antigen is known for these receptors. TCRdb called the reads again in MiXCR, with one record for every CDR3 protein. This table has more than 60,000 distinct CDR3 sequences, less than 70% appearing once. Sequenced input: cultured non-Tr1 T cells, either the whole culture or a sorted T cell fraction (not recorded which). The receptor source for this set is a human donor in good health.

The chain uses TRBV20-1 and TRBJ2-1, with D unclear. CDR3 length equals 13 residues. Germline values: CDR1 DFQATT, CDR2 SNEGSKA (reference sequence). With 5 bases removed from V and 8 bases from J, the gap between germline ends came to 16 bases. The CDR3, as DNA: TGCAGTGCTCCCCCACCCAGCGTAGATGAGCAGTTCTTC. As protein: CSAPPPSVDEQFF.

This clonotype showed up just a few times. The CDR3 end shows no conserved phenylalanine or tryptophan, and so a read error is likely. The DNA is left out, because the CDR3 cannot be placed on it with certainty; the CDR3 is given as TCRdb lists it. V usage is TRBV6-2 or TRBV6-3 and J usage is TRBJ2-7; the table's TRBD1 call for D was not verified on the DNA. The CDR3 extends over 13 residues, inclusive of both ends. Germline V lookup: CDR1 MNHEY, CDR2 SVGEGT. The CDR3 loop reads CASSSSRDHTSTH.

This clonotype appeared a single time. The chain recombines TRBV7-3 with TRBJ2-2, with TRBD2 matching 8 bases. Germline assignment: CDR1 SGHTA and CDR2 FQGTGA. The V and J ends lost 0 bases and 7 bases, in that order; junction bases with no gene match: 4. This CDR3 has 15 residues. The CDR3 sequence: CASSLTPLAVGELFF. The DNA for the CDR3 is TGTGCCAGCAGCTTAACCCCACTAGCGGTCGGGGAGCTGTTTTTT.

This chain joins TRBV5-5 and TRBJ2-1; 7 positions match TRBD2. The germline gives CDR1 SGHKS, CDR2 YYEKEE (reference sequence). The CDR3 length is 16 residues. J was trimmed by 4 bases and V by 4 bases; bases with no gene match: 11. CDR3 sequence: CASSPVRLALYNEQFF. As DNA, the CDR3 is TGTGCCAGCAGCCCGGTTCGACTAGCCTTGTACAATGAGCAGTTCTTC.

This chain joins TRBV10-3 and TRBJ2-7, with 8 bases that match TRBD2. The CDR3 has 16 residues. Losses at the gene ends were 1 base for V and 9 bases for J; bases not matched to a gene: 14. Germline CDR1 ENHRY, CDR2 SYGVKD. The CDR3 DNA sequence: TGTGCCATCAGTGAGTACTCTCCGGGACTAGGGAATCCGCAGTACTTC. Amino acid sequence: CAISEYSPGLGNPQYF.

The chain has TRBV30 and TRBJ2-2; 10 nucleotides match TRBD2. Unmatched junction bases numbered 2, after V lost 4 bases and J lost 3 bases. CDR1 GTSNPN and CDR2 SVGIG come from the germline V gene (reference sequence). The CDR3 spans 14 residues. CDR3 sequence reads: CAWTSGSDTGELFF. In DNA form, the CDR3 reads TGTGCCTGGACTAGCGGGAGCGACACCGGGGAGCTGTTTTTT.

This chain connects TRBV18 to TRBJ1-6; the match to TRBD1 covers 7 bases. The length of the CDR3 is 17 residues. V trimming: 4 bases; J trimming: 5 bases; junction bases outside the gene matches: 11. The germline gives CDR1 KGHSH, CDR2 LQKENI. CDR3: CASSQLPSGTDNSPLHF. As DNA, the CDR3 is TGTGCCAGCTCACAACTTCCTTCCGGGACAGATAATTCACCCCTCCACTTT.

Only a few counts were recorded for this clonotype. The chain is built from TRBV5-1 and TRBJ2-5; D unclear. V was trimmed by 2 bases and J by 4 bases, leaving 3 bases between them. The CDR3 is 11 residues long. CDR1 is SGHRS and CDR2 is YFSETQ in the germline V gene. CDR3 DNA sequence: TGCGCCAGCAGCTTTTCAGAGACCCAGTACTTC. It yields the protein CASSFSETQYF.

J is TRBJ1-5 and V is TRBV12-3 or TRBV12-4, with unresolved D. The CDR3 loop spans 12 amino acids. With 6 bases removed from V and 7 bases from J, the gap between germline ends came to 10 bases. CDR3 nucleotide sequence: TGTGCCAGCAGGATAAGGGAGCAGCCCCAGCATTTT. Protein sequence: CASRIREQPQHF.

Only a few counts were recorded for this clonotype. The rearrangement joins TRBV3-1 to TRBJ1-4, with 7 nucleotides matching TRBD1. The CDR3 sequence is 15 residues long. Trimming removed 4 bases from V and 10 bases from J; junction bases left unmatched: 12. The V gene's germline CDR1 is LGHDT and CDR2 YNNKEL (reference sequence). The CDR3 DNA sequence: TGTGCCAGCAGCCCCTCAGGTCCTCAGGGGGGAAAACTGTTTTTT. Encoded protein: CASSPSGPQGGKLFF. The full variable domain, rest sourced from reference TRBV3-1 and TRBJ1-4, is DTAVSQTPKYLVTQMGNDKSIKCEQNLGHDTMYWYKQDSKKFLKIMFSYNNKELIINETVPNRFSPKSPDKAHLNLHINSLELGDSAVYFCASSPSGPQGGKLFFGSGTQLSVL.

CDR3 DNA: TGTGCCAGCAGCTTAAAGGGGCCCGCGGGAGGTGAGCAGTTCTTC. Protein sequence: CASSLKGPAGGEQFF. The chain combines TRBV7-2 with TRBJ2-1; 8 nucleotides agree with TRBD2. CDR1 is SGHTA, CDR2 FQGNSA, per germline. The CDR3 contains 15 residues. V lost 2 bases and J lost 9; bases outside the gene matches: 9.

The genes are TRBV9 and TRBJ2-2; D perhaps matches TRBD2 (6 bases). The CDR3 totals 15 residues. V was clipped by 3 bases and J by 2 bases, with 11 bases between them. The V gene's germline CDR1 is SGDLS and CDR2 YYNGEE. CDR3 sequence reads: CASSAGLTNTGELFF. The CDR3 DNA follows: TGTGCCAGCAGCGCCGGACTAACAAACACCGGGGAGCTGTTTTTT.

The V gene is TRBV12-3 or TRBV12-4, the J gene TRBJ2-1; TRBD2 aligns across 8 bases. Trimming at V came to 1 base and at J to 8 bases, leaving 13 bases not matched to a gene. The CDR3 length is 17 residues. CDR3: CASSLEGLAGGIDEQFF. Written as DNA, the CDR3 is TGTGCCAGCAGTTTAGAGGGTTTGGCGGGAGGTATCGATGAGCAGTTCTTC.

The chain employs TRBV18 and TRBJ1-5, with D possibly matching TRBD1 (5 bases). There are 12 residues in the CDR3. V lost 5 bases, J lost 7 bases, and 9 bases lay in between. The V gene's germline CDR1 is KGHSH and CDR2 LQKENI. CDR3 protein: CASSSEGQPQHF. The CDR3 DNA sequence: TGTGCCAGCTCATCAGAGGGGCAGCCCCAGCATTTT.